This record covers a single TCR beta chain. This specimen belongs to a study of PD-L1 blockade in urothelial cancer. Overall study context: Atezolizumab, begun by patients in about 2014, was given at 1,200 mg intravenously every 3 weeks. Earlier, patients had received 0 to 3 chemotherapy regimens. The authors examined blood 3 weeks (second dose) and 6 weeks after treatment start.

The templates were synthetic TCR analogs, and they were spiked into each PCR. This table comes from immunoSEQ multiplex PCR, and its TCRdb copy is limited to in-frame clones, with some not included. The profile covers 130,000 or so clones, with approximately 84% appearing a single time and 3.2% taken by the ten largest. This sample's time point: pretreatment peripheral blood. Specimen: PBMCs, collected around atezolizumab (anti-PD-L1) treatment. This receptor was taken from a man aged 50 to 59 with urothelial cancer.

The DNA for the CDR3 is TGTGCCAGCACCCCTCGGACTAGCGGCCAAGAGACCCAGTACTTC. Its translation: CASTPRTSGQETQYF. This chain joins TRBV2 and TRBJ2-5; 10 nucleotides line up with TRBD2. The CDR3 has 15 amino acids. J lost 1 base, V lost 7 bases, and 6 bases had no gene match. Germline lookup yields CDR1 SNHLY and CDR2 FYNNEI.